Described below is a single TCR beta chain sequence and its context. Its antigen is unidentified. The entry originates in a study of cytomegalovirus exposure and HLA in healthy donors. Study findings and constraints: Researchers catalogued 164 TCR beta chains as cytomegalovirus-associated.

Amplification used 60 Vbeta primers and 13 Jbeta primers. Method: immunoSEQ multiplex PCR; TCRdb's copy keeps in-frame clones and lacks some. Of about 210,000 clones listed, around 80% were seen once; the top ten hold roughly 6%. V lost 5 bases to trimming and J lost 4 bases; unmatched junction nucleotides: 10. This CDR3 comprises 15 residues. CDR1 and CDR2 (germline): LNHNV, YYDKDF (reference sequence). This receptor was obtained from a man in his forties in good health and CMV-seropositive. The material sequenced was PBMCs. The chain links TRBV15 to TRBJ2-5; 7 positions agree with TRBD2. The CDR3 sequence: CATSAGTGGGETQYF. The CDR3 nucleotides are TGTGCCACCAGCGCGGGAACGGGAGGTGGAGAGACCCAGTACTTC.